A selection of T cell receptor beta chains follows, all from one sample in a study of blood T cell repertoires in COVID-19. Assay: immunoSEQ multiplex PCR; the TCRdb copy retains only in-frame clones and omits some. Of tens of thousands of clones in the sample, around nine tenths were seen once. Sequencing was done on a sample of peripheral blood. These receptors were taken from a man older than 75 with active or convalescent COVID-19. Each CDR3 is given without its conserved first and last residue. Fields, in order: V gene, J gene, CDR3 protein.

V gene: TRBV18
J gene: TRBJ2-7
CDR3 protein: ASSPGGLPYEQY

V gene: TRBV6-5
J gene: TRBJ2-7
CDR3 protein: ASSYGGLTYEQY

V gene: TRBV18
J gene: TRBJ1-1
CDR3 protein: ASSQRGGTEAF

V gene: TRBV9
J gene: TRBJ2-7
CDR3 protein: ASSVDGGRLYEQY

V gene: TRBV7-2
J gene: TRBJ2-3
CDR3 protein: ASSLAGQYTDTQY

V gene: TRBV4-1
J gene: TRBJ1-1
CDR3 protein: ASSQVGTGLNTEAF

V gene: TRBV5-4
J gene: TRBJ1-1
CDR3 protein: ASSLGGGRPMNTEAF

V gene: TRBV5-1
J gene: TRBJ2-7
CDR3 protein: ASSSSPSGASYEQY

V gene: TRBV7-2
J gene: TRBJ2-7
CDR3 protein: ASSFGSGTAHV

V gene: TRBV29-1
J gene: TRBJ1-1
CDR3 protein: SVEGMNTEAF

V gene: TRBV10-3
J gene: TRBJ2-3
CDR3 protein: AISKRGDTPTDTQY

V gene: TRBV19
J gene: TRBJ1-1
CDR3 protein: ASSIGARHWDTEAF

V gene: TRBV24-1
J gene: TRBJ1-5
CDR3 protein: ATPIQRASNQPQH

V gene: TRBV15
J gene: TRBJ2-7
CDR3 protein: ATSRAQNYRNEQY

V gene: TRBV10-1
J gene: TRBJ2-7
CDR3 protein: ASSECRTSGTNSYEQY

V gene: TRBV11-2
J gene: TRBJ2-1
CDR3 protein: ASSLQPGLAGGHYNEQF

V gene: TRBV18
J gene: TRBJ1-4
CDR3 protein: ASSPGQGYNEKLF

V gene: TRBV4-2
J gene: TRBJ2-7
CDR3 protein: ASSPQDWVTKTSGSPYEQY

V gene: TRBV4-3
J gene: TRBJ2-1
CDR3 protein: ASSQGPSGRIDNEQF

V gene: TRBV7-2
J gene: TRBJ1-6
CDR3 protein: ASSFFAGQGDSPLH

V gene: TRBV9
J gene: TRBJ2-3
CDR3 protein: ASSVAEGLAGVAGSTDTQY

V gene: TRBV5-1
J gene: TRBJ1-4
CDR3 protein: ASSRDSVATNEKLF

V gene: TRBV19
J gene: TRBJ2-3
CDR3 protein: ASSRQGGLPSTDTQY

V gene: TRBV5-4
J gene: TRBJ1-1
CDR3 protein: ASRPDPGDTEAF

V gene: TRBV27
J gene: TRBJ1-1
CDR3 protein: ASTGTGNEAF

V gene: TRBV5-1
J gene: TRBJ2-3
CDR3 protein: ASSSAGLADTQY

V gene: TRBV7-9
J gene: TRBJ1-3
CDR3 protein: ASSLGTAVSGNTIY

V gene: TRBV7-8
J gene: TRBJ2-5
CDR3 protein: ASSFNLQETQY

V gene: TRBV27
J gene: TRBJ2-3
CDR3 protein: ASSFRGADTQY

V gene: TRBV7-9
J gene: TRBJ2-3
CDR3 protein: ASSPNRGSSNTQY

V gene: TRBV5-6
J gene: TRBJ2-3
CDR3 protein: ASSLAVGEPTDTQY

V gene: TRBV28
J gene: TRBJ2-5
CDR3 protein: ASSVRGRIQETQY

V gene: TRBV5-1
J gene: TRBJ2-1
CDR3 protein: ASSWTSGSRGNEQF

V gene: TRBV19
J gene: TRBJ1-1
CDR3 protein: ASSIDPGGYTEAF